Given below is one TCR beta chain in context. The antigen it binds to is not known. No much larger clonotype is one base removed from it; base qualities were not supplied. The data were taken from a study of human T cells and chemical hapten exposure (dated by TCRdb to the early 2020s). With regard to the full study: For sensitization, 2% DPC in acetone was applied to a roughly 2 cm by roughly 2 cm area of upper inner arm skin. The patient cohort, mostly female, included alopecia areata with under or over 50% scalp involvement, alopecia totalis and alopecia universalis. Libraries were combined into a pool for sequencing, and differences in TCR yield between samples came mainly from small differences in library volumes within the pool. Blood was sampled from patients pre-sensitization (week 0) and at 2, 6 and about 24 weeks after DPC sensitization. Patch testing was done on the upper back using Finn chambers containing 0.01% DPC, and results were scored after 6 days according to International Contact Dermatitis Research Group standards. Patients additionally received weekly therapeutic DPC doses to the scalp throughout the approximately 22-week study period. Peripheral blood TCR repertoire changes were tracked in vivo in alopecia patients during primary and secondary sensitization to the hapten diphenylcyclopropenone (DPC). About 28 alopecia patients gave blood for TCR sequencing at one to four time points (pre-sensitization, 2, 6 and 24 weeks). What the study reported, not specific to this receptor: DPC sensitization did not change how many TCRs were above 1 in 1000 frequency, and no evidence was found of alterations in global repertoire structure. Patch test score correlated positively with the number of PT1 expanded TCRs, reaching significance at thresholds 8, 16 and 32 but not at 4. Repeated subsampling changed both the strength of the expansion versus patch-test correlation and the threshold at which the correlation became significant. Significantly more large CDR3 similarity clusters were formed by expanded TCRs than by pre-sensitization or healthy control sets, consistent with antigen-driven responses. Because every patient had alopecia, a presumed autoimmune disease, the patients' immune response might differ from that of healthy individuals.

V is trimmed back by 4 bases and J by 2 bases, and the junction contains 8 bases that no gene match accounts for. CDR1 SGHKS and CDR2 YYEKEE were looked up in the germline V gene (reference sequence). The CDR3 starts with the cysteine, ends with the phenylalanine, and has 15 residues. Here the CDR3 DNA is all that survives: 45 bases in frame from base 1. Per the publication, the time point label means: pre-sensitization, week 0. Read against the paper, the sample's treatment or condition label means: therapeutic diphenylcyclopropenone sensitization with weekly scalp DPC. At every patch-test visit, the blood draw took place before the patch test was put on. Patients were eligible if aged 18 to 70, diagnosed with alopecia and judged suitable for DPC therapy, and pregnant patients were excluded. Total RNA was isolated from unfractionated whole blood collected in Tempus Blood RNA tubes. Libraries were built with RACE. TCRdb names NextSeq 500 as the instrument used. Library preparation attached unique molecular identifiers to individual cDNA molecules for quantitative, reproducible TCR counting. From each blood RNA sample, both TCR alpha and TCR beta chains were sequenced. For the original study's pipeline: The median number of TCRs per sample was over 95,000, ranging from roughly 23,224 to 690,600. The Decombinator software suite was used to annotate the V, J and CDR3 of the TCR reads. For PS versus PT1 abundance plots, all samples were subsampled to the same number of TCRs (28,000). Expanded TCRs were defined as absent before sensitization and observed at least eight times at the 2-week time point. TCRdb cleaned the public reads at Q25 with fastp, built clones with MiXCR and kept in-frame beta chains. Each CDR3 protein appears once, grouped with its most common genes and DNA. TCRdb, not the authors, supplied the V and J calls. In all, the sample holds fewer than 300,000 distinct CDR3 sequences, and roughly 8% of those were seen once. Approximately 1.2% of the sample is held by the ten biggest clonotypes.

The receptor was derived from a man aged 18-30 years with alopecia areata. Some clones in this sample may be carry-over from other donors' samples. Sequenced here: whole blood, sampled in connection with sensitization to the hapten diphenylcyclopropenone (DPC). This receptor chain uses TRBV5-5 and TRBJ2-5; TRBD2 agrees with 7 junctional bases. CDR3 protein: CASSKRLARQETQYF. The DNA sequence is given as TGTGCCAGCAGCAAAAGACTAGCCCGGCAAGAGACCCAGTACTTC. Full variable domain (CDR3 extended with the reference TRBV5-5 and TRBJ2-5 proteins): DAGVTQSPTHLIKTRGQQVTLRCSPISGHKSVSWYQQVLGQGPQFIFQYYEKEERGRGNFPDRFSARQFPNYSSELNVNALLLGDSALYLCASSKRLARQETQYFGPGTRLLVL.